Detailed here is one TCR beta chain. Each CDR3 protein gets one entry after TCRdb re-called the 5' RACE reads with MiXCR. The sample yields a few hundred thousand distinct CDR3 sequences, about an eighth seen once. The CDR3 length is 12 residues. CDR1 and CDR2 (germline): SGHRS, YFSETQ. Trimming left V 7 bases short and J 3 bases short, with 10 bases between. The data were taken from a study of T-cell memory formation after mild COVID-19. The J gene is TRBJ1-1, the V gene TRBV5-1; D gene ambiguous. Sequenced: PBMCs or a T cell subset sorted from them (not recorded which). The clonotype comes from a man aged 18 to 35 who had mild COVID-19 (a few samples of this study predate the infection). Cell type and time point are not known. CDR3 sequence: CASRADYTEAFF. CDR3 nucleotides: TGCGCCAGCCGGGCAGACTACACTGAAGCTTTCTTT.